In this sample, the clone carrying this T cell receptor beta chain turned up a few times. This sample stems from a study of glioma-infiltrating T cells after dendritic cell vaccination. The data were produced by immunoSEQ multiplex PCR, yet TCRdb's version contains in-frame clones alone and is incomplete. The table includes around 60,000 clones, 85% to 90% detected once. Germline V lookup: CDR1 SGHDT, CDR2 YYEEEE. J gave up 5 bases and V 2 bases, and 6 bases lay outside the gene matches. This CDR3 has 15 residues. Time point defined: after dendritic cell vaccination, including at tumor progression/relapse.

The origin of this receptor is a human donor with glioblastoma. Sample: blood, taken after dendritic cell vaccination. The chain carries TRBV5-6 and TRBJ2-1; 8 bases are shared with TRBD2. The CDR3 nucleotides read TGTGCCAGCAGCTTAGGCGGGGGGACCAACAATGAGCAGTTCTTC. It translates to CASSLGGGTNNEQFF.